This T cell receptor (beta chain) was identified in a study of blood T cell repertoires in COVID-19 (TCRdb year 2020). Regarding the research as a whole: Collaborator samples came from the United States, Italy and Spain and covered acute and convalescent phases of COVID-19. The material from the prospective study consisted of cDNA or gDNA derived from T cells, B-cell-depleted T cells, or PBMCs. The dataset comprised deeply sampled blood TCRbeta repertoires from subjects exposed to, actively infected with, or recovered from COVID-19. The repertoires were released in a freely available public database meant as a resource for research on the immune response to SARS-CoV-2. Samples came from the ongoing ImmuneRACE study (first 160 participants) plus 1,254 subjects from 6 global collaborators. A de-identified subject ID, COVID-19 status, age in years and sex were almost always included in the sample metadata. Where HLA class I and class II types were available, the types were taken from metadata supplied by the sample provider, not from assay-based typing. The investigation overall reported the following: Clinical and demographic metadata were provided uncurated, with the amount varying by source and participant.

The immunoSEQ Assay, a bias-controlled multiplex PCR, was used to amplify TCRbeta CDR3 regions from genomic DNA. Turning to the authors' computational methods: Nucleated cell counts per sample were estimated from amplification of reference gene primers within the assay. To quantify the absolute abundance of each unique TCRbeta CDR3 rearrangement, sequence reads were collapsed and filtered. For each sample, productive Simpson clonality was calculated by taking the square root of Simpson's diversity index across productive rearrangements. Sourced from immuneACCESS, this table was stored by TCRdb with only in-frame sequences that have V and J called. A share of the clones is absent; for the studies checked, an unresolved V gene accounts for under half, and the remainder has no known explanation. V and J calls plus clone size are reproduced from that table; the DNA served to infer D and trimming. The sample table holds about 140,000 clones, of which 84% were seen once. The top ten constitute 5% to 6% of the sample.

Concerning this clone itself: What antigen it recognizes has not been identified. Within one base of it there is no much larger clone, and no base qualities were kept.

Participants in the prospective study were aged about 18 to 95 years, lived in about two dozen United States geographic areas, and enrolled through a virtual design. To assign participants to cohorts, the prospective study relied on clinical history that participants themselves reported in a screening survey and a study questionnaire. In the prospective study, whole blood, serum and a nasopharyngeal or oropharyngeal swab were collected from each participant by mobile phlebotomists. Additional blood draws and questionnaires over an approximately two-month period could optionally be provided by prospective study participants. Blood samples from the prospective study were shipped frozen or at room temperature prior to DNA extraction. This clonotype originated in a middle-aged man with acute COVID-19. The sequencing input was PBMCs or T cells enriched from blood (not recorded which).

CDR3 reads: CAWSVLDRSYNEQFF. The DNA sequence reads TGTGCCTGGAGTGTACTCGACAGGAGTTACAATGAGCAGTTCTTC. The chain is made from TRBV30 and TRBJ2-1; the D segment could be TRBD1, given 6 matching bases. According to the germline V gene (reference sequence), CDR1 reads GTSNPN and CDR2 reads SVGIG. At the junction V is shortened by 0 bases and J by 4 bases, with 13 bases in between. Reading from cysteine to phenylalanine, the CDR3 counts 15 amino acids. Only the CDR3 DNA stays, 45 bases, in frame from base 1.